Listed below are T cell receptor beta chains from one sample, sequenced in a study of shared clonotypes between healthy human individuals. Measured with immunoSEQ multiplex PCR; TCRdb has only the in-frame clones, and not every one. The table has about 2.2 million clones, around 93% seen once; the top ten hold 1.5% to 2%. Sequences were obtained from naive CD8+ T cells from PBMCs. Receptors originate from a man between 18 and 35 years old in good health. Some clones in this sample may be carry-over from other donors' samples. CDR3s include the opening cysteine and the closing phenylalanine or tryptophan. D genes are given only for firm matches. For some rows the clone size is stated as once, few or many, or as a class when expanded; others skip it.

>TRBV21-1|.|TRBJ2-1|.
CASSNQRAPTSYNEQFF
TGTGCCAGCAGCAACCAGAGGGCCCCAACCTCATACAATGAGCAGTTCTTC
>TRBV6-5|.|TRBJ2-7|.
CASSNRPHEQYF
TGTGCCAGCAGTAACAGGCCCCACGAGCAGTACTTC
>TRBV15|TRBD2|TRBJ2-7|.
CATSPAWEGSYEQYF
TGTGCCACCAGCCCCGCCTGGGAGGGGTCCTACGAGCAGTACTTC
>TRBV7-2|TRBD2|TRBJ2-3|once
CASSPRGGTDTQYF
TGTGCCAGCAGCCCTCGGGGGGGCACAGATACGCAGTATTTT
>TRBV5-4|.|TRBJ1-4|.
CASSGGGATNEKLFF
TGTGCCAGCAGCGGGGGTGGCGCAACTAATGAAAAACTGTTTTTT
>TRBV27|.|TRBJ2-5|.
CASSDRDQETQYF
TGTGCCAGCAGTGACCGAGACCAAGAGACCCAGTACTTC
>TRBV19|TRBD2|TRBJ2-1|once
CASSTIAGALNEQFF
TGTGCCAGTAGTACTATAGCGGGAGCTCTCAATGAGCAGTTCTTC
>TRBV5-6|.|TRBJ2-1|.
CASSLGSYNEQFF
TGTGCCAGCAGCTTGGGCAGTTACAATGAGCAGTTCTTC
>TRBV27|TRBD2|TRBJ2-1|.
CASTWGLYNEQFF
TGTGCCAGCACCTGGGGACTATACAATGAGCAGTTCTTC
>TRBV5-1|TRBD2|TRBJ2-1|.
CASSLAHGGRAHEQFF
TGCGCCAGCAGCTTGGCCCATGGCGGGAGGGCCCATGAGCAGTTCTTC
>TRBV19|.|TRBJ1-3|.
CASSSDISSGNTIYF
TGTGCCAGTAGTTCCGATATTAGCTCTGGAAACACCATATATTTT
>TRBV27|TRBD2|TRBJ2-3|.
CASSLRGMKTDTQYF
TGTGCCAGCAGTTTGCGGGGGATGAAGACAGATACGCAGTATTTT
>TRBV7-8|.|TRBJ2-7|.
CASSSPRYEQYF
TGTGCCAGCAGCTCCCCCCGGTACGAGCAGTACTTC
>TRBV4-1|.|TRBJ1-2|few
CASSQRTALPGYTF
TGCGCCAGCAGCCAACGGACAGCACTTCCTGGCTACACCTTC
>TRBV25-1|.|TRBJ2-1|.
CASSASGEGGEQFF
TGTGCCAGCAGTGCCTCAGGGGAGGGCGGTGAGCAGTTCTTC
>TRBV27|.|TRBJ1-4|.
CASSTGSLGEKLFF
TGTGCCAGCTCGACAGGCTCTTTAGGAGAAAAACTGTTTTTT
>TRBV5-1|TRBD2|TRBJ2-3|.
CASSFLLRESGTDTQYF
TGCGCCAGCAGCTTTCTCTTGCGGGAGTCGGGCACAGATACGCAGTATTTT
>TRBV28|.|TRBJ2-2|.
CASSPRQNTGELFF
TGTGCCAGCAGTCCCCGACAGAACACCGGGGAGCTGTTTTTT
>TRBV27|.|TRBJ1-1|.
CASSPSPNTEAFF
TGTGCCAGCAGTCCAAGCCCAAACACTGAAGCTTTCTTT
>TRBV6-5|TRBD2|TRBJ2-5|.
CASSLTSGSPETQYF
TGTGCCAGCAGTTTAACTAGCGGGAGCCCAGAGACCCAGTACTTC
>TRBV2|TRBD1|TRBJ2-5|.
CASRDLLDRGRRETQYF
TGTGCCAGCAGGGACCTCTTGGACAGGGGGCGCCGGGAGACCCAGTACTTC
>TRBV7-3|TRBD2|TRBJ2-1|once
CASSWTSGSRNEQFF
TGTGCCAGCAGCTGGACTAGCGGGAGTAGAAATGAGCAGTTCTTC
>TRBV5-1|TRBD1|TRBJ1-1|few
CASSYTGGEAFF
TGCGCCAGCAGCTACACAGGGGGAGAGGCTTTCTTT
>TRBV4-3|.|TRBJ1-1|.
CASSQDVRGGTEAFF
TGCGCCAGCAGCCAAGATGTCAGGGGAGGCACTGAAGCTTTCTTT
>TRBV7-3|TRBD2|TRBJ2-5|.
CASSLFSGRLETQYF
TGTGCCAGCAGCTTATTTAGCGGGAGATTGGAGACCCAGTACTTC
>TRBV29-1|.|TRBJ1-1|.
CSVEERGRGDTEAFF
TGCAGCGTTGAAGAGCGGGGCCGAGGGGACACTGAAGCTTTCTTT
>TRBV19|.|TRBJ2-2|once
CASSTDREGTGELFF
TGTGCCAGTAGCACGGACAGGGAGGGCACCGGGGAGCTGTTTTTT
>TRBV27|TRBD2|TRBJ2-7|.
CASNILAGGINEQYF
TGTGCCAGCAACATCCTAGCGGGAGGGATCAACGAGCAGTACTTC
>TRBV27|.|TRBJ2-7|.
CASGDDSYEQYF
TGTGCCAGCGGGGACGATTCCTACGAGCAGTACTTC
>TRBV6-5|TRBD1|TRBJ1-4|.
CASSPLQGAWEKLFF
TGTGCCAGCAGTCCTTTACAGGGGGCTTGGGAAAAACTGTTTTTT
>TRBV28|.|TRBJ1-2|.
CASSFPGAGVYGYTF
TGTGCCAGCAGTTTCCCCGGCGCCGGTGTCTATGGCTACACCTTC
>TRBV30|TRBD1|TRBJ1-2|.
CAWAWTGYGYTF
TGTGCCTGGGCATGGACAGGCTATGGCTACACCTTC
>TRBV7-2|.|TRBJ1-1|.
CASSLGFTGWKTEAFF
TGTGCCAGCAGCTTAGGCTTCACAGGGTGGAAAACTGAAGCTTTCTTT
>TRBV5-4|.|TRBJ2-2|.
CASSSAGRAGTGELFF
TGTGCCAGCAGCTCGGCCGGGCGGGCCGGAACCGGGGAGCTGTTTTTT
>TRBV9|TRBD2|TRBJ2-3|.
CASSSGGGRTDTQYF
TGTGCCAGCAGCTCGGGGGGCGGGAGGACAGATACGCAGTATTTT
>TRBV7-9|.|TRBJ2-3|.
CASSPAAGLAADTQYF
TGTGCCAGCAGCCCGGCGGCGGGATTAGCTGCAGATACGCAGTATTTT
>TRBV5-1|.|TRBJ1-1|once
CASSLGAEAFF
TGCGCCAGCAGCTTGGGTGCAGAAGCTTTCTTT
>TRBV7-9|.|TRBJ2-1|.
CASSFGGYSYNEQFF
TGTGCCAGCAGCTTCGGCGGGTACTCCTACAATGAGCAGTTCTTC
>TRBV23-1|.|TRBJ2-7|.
CASSQFGRRPGYEQYF
TGCGCCAGCAGTCAATTTGGTCGGAGGCCAGGCTACGAGCAGTACTTC
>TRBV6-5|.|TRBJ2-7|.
CASSYAGANEQYF
TGTGCCAGCAGTTACGCGGGGGCAAACGAGCAGTACTTC
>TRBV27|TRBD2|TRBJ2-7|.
CASRISLGLGLTYEQYF
TGTGCCAGCAGAATCAGTTTGGGACTAGGGTTAACCTACGAGCAGTACTTC
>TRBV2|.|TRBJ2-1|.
CASSGSLRVTYNEQFF
TGTGCCAGCAGTGGGTCTCTCAGGGTGACCTACAATGAGCAGTTCTTC
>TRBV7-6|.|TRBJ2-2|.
CASSSSESRLFF
TGTGCCAGCAGCTCAAGCGAGAGTAGGCTGTTTTTT
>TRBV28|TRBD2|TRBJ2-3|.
CASSWASGRALDTQYF
TGTGCCAGCAGTTGGGCTAGCGGGAGGGCCTTAGATACGCAGTATTTT
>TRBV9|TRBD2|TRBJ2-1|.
CASSPRLAGQRGEQFF
TGTGCCAGCAGCCCCCGACTAGCGGGTCAACGAGGGGAGCAGTTCTTC
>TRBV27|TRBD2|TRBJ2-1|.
CASTSSGISYNEQFF
TGTGCCAGCACAAGTAGCGGGATCTCCTACAATGAGCAGTTCTTC
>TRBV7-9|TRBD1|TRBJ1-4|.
CASRPTGAYEKLFF
TGTGCCAGCAGGCCCACAGGGGCTTATGAAAAACTGTTTTTT
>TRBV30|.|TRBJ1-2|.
CAWSVPGRLKYGYTF
TGTGCCTGGAGTGTACCCGGGCGCCTCAAGTATGGCTACACCTTC
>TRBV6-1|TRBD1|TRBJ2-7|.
CASSEASTGHEQYF
TGTGCCAGCAGTGAAGCATCGACAGGGCACGAGCAGTACTTC
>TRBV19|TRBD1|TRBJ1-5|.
CASSIWQGANQPQHF
TGTGCCAGTAGTATTTGGCAGGGGGCAAATCAGCCCCAGCATTTT
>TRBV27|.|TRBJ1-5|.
CASGARGPQHF
TGTGCCAGCGGGGCGCGTGGGCCCCAGCATTTT